Listed below are T cell receptor beta chains from one sample, sequenced in a study of prognosis after radiotherapy for stage I lung cancer. TCRdb called the multiplex PCR reads again in MiXCR, with one record for every CDR3 protein. Of fewer than 20,000 distinct CDR3 sequences in the sample, around 40% were seen once. Sequencing was performed on PBMCs, taken before or after stereotactic body radiation therapy (not recorded which). Source of these receptors: a donor over 45 with non-small cell lung cancer. The CDR3 runs from the conserved cysteine through the conserved F or W. The D gene is left open where the match is weak. Where a row states a size, it is once, few, many or the class of an expanded clone; other rows omit it.

TRBD2 | TRBJ2-7 | TRBV12-3/TRBV12-4 | medium-sized | TGTGCCAGCAGTTTTGGCGGGAGGGCCTTCGAGCAGTACTTC | CASSFGGRAFEQYF
NA | TRBJ2-6 | TRBV6-1 | NA | TGTGCCAGCATTGACGGGGGCGCTTGGGCCAACGTCCTGACTTTC | CASIDGGAWANVLTF
NA | TRBJ1-2 | TRBV29-1 | NA | TGCAGCGTTGTCGAGTGCGAGTTCTTTGGCTACACCTTC | CSVVECEFFGYTF
NA | TRBJ2-3 | TRBV6-1 | once | TGTGCCAGCAGTGATGCGCTGGGGTGGACATGGTTTGTGGATACGCAGTATTTT | CASSDALGWTWFVDTQYF
NA | TRBJ2-5 | TRBV7-3 | many | TGTGCCAGCAGCTTATTAGGAGAGACCCAGTACTTC | CASSLLGETQYF
TRBD2 | TRBJ2-1 | TRBV2 | many | TGTGCCAGCAGTGAATTGGCGGGAGATGAGCAGTTCTTC | CASSELAGDEQFF
NA | TRBJ2-7 | TRBV20-1 | many | TGCAGTGCTAGGCGGGACAGATACTCCTACGAGCAGTACTTC | CSARRDRYSYEQYF
NA | TRBJ2-7 | TRBV6-1 | few | TGTGCCAGCAGTCCCCGGGACGCAGCTCGTGAGCAGTACTTC | CASSPRDAAREQYF
TRBD1 | TRBJ1-2 | TRBV7-8 | NA | TGTGCCAGCAGCTCACAGGGGTCGCACGGCTACACCTTC | CASSSQGSHGYTF
NA | TRBJ1-5 | TRBV19 | NA | TGTGCCAGTAGTATGGGGTCGGTGTCCAGCGGGCAATGTCAGCCCCAGCATTTT | CASSMGSVSSGQCQPQHF
NA | TRBJ2-7 | TRBV5-6 | NA | TGTGCCAGCAGCTTGGGGATCTACTACGAGCAGTACTTC | CASSLGIYYEQYF
NA | TRBJ2-6 | TRBV18 | many | TGTGCCAGCTCACCCGCGCCGGGTCTGTCCGGGGCCAACGTCCTGACTTTC | CASSPAPGLSGANVLTF
TRBD1 | TRBJ2-7 | TRBV9 | NA | TGTGCCAGCAGCTCAACATATACACCTTCCGGGACAGGGGCTTCCTACGAGCAGTACTTC | CASSSTYTPSGTGASYEQYF
TRBD2 | TRBJ2-7 | TRBV6-1 | many | TGTGCCAGCATTAGAACCGGGACTAGCGGGAGTAAGTACGAGCAGTACTTC | CASIRTGTSGSKYEQYF
NA | TRBJ2-1 | TRBV7-9 | many | TGTGCCAGCAGCTCGGCCTTTAAGGGTTACAATGAGCAGTTCTTC | CASSSAFKGYNEQFF
NA | TRBJ1-1 | TRBV4-1 | many | TGCGCCAGCAGCCCCCTGGCAGGGGCAGAGACTGAAGCTTTCTTT | CASSPLAGAETEAFF
NA | TRBJ2-2 | TRBV4-2 | many | TGTGCCAGCAGCCAGGGGCATTCAGGGGGGACCGGGGAGCTGTTTTTT | CASSQGHSGGTGELFF
TRBD1 | TRBJ2-1 | TRBV2 | NA | TGTGCCAGCAGTGGACTCGGACAGGGGACCGTGCAGTTCTTC | CASSGLGQGTVQFF
TRBD1 | TRBJ2-7 | TRBV20-1 | many | TGCAGTGCTAGAGGGAGGCGACAGGGGCCCTACGAGCAGTACTTC | CSARGRRQGPYEQYF
NA | TRBJ2-3 | TRBV29-1 | many | TGCAGCGTTGAAGGCGGGATAAGCACAGATACGCAGTATTTT | CSVEGGISTDTQYF
NA | TRBJ1-2 | TRBV30 | many | TGTGCCTGGACGCCACAGGGCGACTATGGCTACACCTTC | CAWTPQGDYGYTF
NA | TRBJ2-7 | TRBV4-1 | many | TGCGCCAGCAGCCAACCCGACTACCCGAGCTCCTACGAGCAGTACTTC | CASSQPDYPSSYEQYF
TRBD2 | TRBJ2-7 | TRBV11-1 | NA | TGTGCCAGCAGCTTAGGGGCTAGCGGGACCGAGCAGTACTTC | CASSLGASGTEQYF
NA | TRBJ1-2 | TRBV28 | NA | TGTGCCAGCAGTTTATACGATGGCTACACCTTC | CASSLYDGYTF
TRBD2 | TRBJ2-7 | TRBV20-1 | many | TGCAGTGCAAGCAACCCCGGGACTAGGGACGTTGGCTACGAGCAGTACTTC | CSASNPGTRDVGYEQYF
NA | TRBJ2-1 | TRBV6-2/TRBV6-3 | NA | TGTGCCAGCAGTTACCGTAGCTTTTCCTACAATGATCAGTTCTTC | CASSYRSFSYNDQFF
NA | TRBJ2-7 | TRBV19 | NA | TGTGCCAGTAGTATAGATGTGACCCCGGGACGGGGAAACGAGCAGTACTTC | CASSIDVTPGRGNEQYF
NA | TRBJ1-5 | TRBV24-1 | many | TGTGCCACCAGTGACCCACAGGGCCCCAATCAGCCCCAGCATTTT | CATSDPQGPNQPQHF
NA | TRBJ2-3 | TRBV27 | many | TGTGCCAGCGGGAAGTTTGGAATCGGGGATACGCAGTATTTT | CASGKFGIGDTQYF
NA | TRBJ2-7 | TRBV5-1 | NA | TGCGCCAGCATCCATCAGGGGACCTCCTACGAGCAGTACTTC | CASIHQGTSYEQYF
NA | TRBJ2-5 | TRBV27 | once | TGTGCCAGCAGAGGGACATATACGATCCAAGAGACCCAGTACTTC | CASRGTYTIQETQYF
TRBD1 | TRBJ2-5 | TRBV6-1 | many | TGTGCCAGCAGACCATGGACAGGGAAAGAGACCCAGTACTTC | CASRPWTGKETQYF
TRBD1 | TRBJ2-2 | TRBV28 | NA | TGTGCCAGCAAGAAGACAGGGTTACAAACCGGGGAGCTGTTTTTT | CASKKTGLQTGELFF
TRBD2 | TRBJ2-2 | TRBV6-8 | medium-sized | TGTGCCAGCAGTACGGGAGGGCGTGGGGAGCTGTTTTTT | CASSTGGRGELFF
NA | TRBJ2-6 | TRBV20-1 | many | TGCAGTGCTAGTCCCGGCTCTGGGGCCAACGTCCTGACTTTC | CSASPGSGANVLTF
NA | TRBJ2-1 | TRBV12-3/TRBV12-4 | many | TGTGCCAGCAGCCGATCTGGGGGGACGCACAATGAGCAGTTCTTC | CASSRSGGTHNEQFF
NA | TRBJ1-1 | TRBV20-1 | many | TGCAGTGCTAGAGAGGGGCTTAGGGACACTGAAGCTTTCTTT | CSAREGLRDTEAFF
TRBD2 | TRBJ2-3 | TRBV12-3/TRBV12-4 | NA | TGTGCCAGCAGCTCCCCGCAGCGGGAGGGCCACGATACGCAGTATTTT | CASSSPQREGHDTQYF
NA | TRBJ1-4 | TRBV6-1 | NA | TGTGCCAGCAGTGAGGGGATTACCGAGGAAAAACTGTTTTTT | CASSEGITEEKLFF
NA | TRBJ1-6 | TRBV2 | medium-sized | TGTGCCAGCCTAGGGTCAGAGAGAAATTCACCCCTCCACTTT | CASLGSERNSPLHF
TRBD2 | TRBJ2-3 | TRBV2 | NA | TGTGCCAGCAGACCGGGACTAGCAGTATCAGATACTCAGTATTTT | CASRPGLAVSDTQYF
NA | TRBJ1-1 | TRBV6-1 | NA | TGTGCCAGCAGGATACAGACGATGGACACTGAAGATTTCTTT | CASRIQTMDTEDFF
TRBD2 | TRBJ2-1 | TRBV3-1 | many | TGTGCCAGCCGCGGACTAGCGGGAGTCAGTGAGCAGTTCTTC | CASRGLAGVSEQFF
NA | TRBJ2-5 | TRBV24-1 | many | TGTGCCACCAGTGATCCCCTTGGAGCAGAGACCCAGTACTTC | CATSDPLGAETQYF
NA | TRBJ1-6 | TRBV30 | NA | TGTGCCTGGAGTATCGGATCGAGCTCACCCCTCCACTTT | CAWSIGSSSPLHF
NA | TRBJ2-1 | TRBV6-1 | NA | TGTGCCAGCAGTCCCATAGGGTCCCAGGGAGACAATGAGCAGTTCTTC | CASSPIGSQGDNEQFF
NA | TRBJ1-2 | TRBV2 | NA | TGTGCCACCCCGCCCCATGGCTACACCTTC | CATPPHGYTF
NA | TRBJ2-7 | TRBV6-1 | NA | TGTGCCAGCAGTCCTGGCCTGTGGGGCGGACCCCCCTACGAGCAGTACTTC | CASSPGLWGGPPYEQYF
NA | TRBJ1-2 | TRBV20-1 | medium-sized | TGCAGTGCGCCTCCCGGCCCTGATGTTTATGGCTACACCTTC | CSAPPGPDVYGYTF
NA | TRBJ2-7 | TRBV19 | NA | TGTGCCCATCGGAGGTGGGGGTTCGGCGAGCAGTACTTC | CAHRRWGFGEQYF
TRBD1 | TRBJ2-7 | TRBV6-2/TRBV6-3 | medium-sized | TGTGCCAGCAGTGAAGGCGGACAGGGAGCCTACGAGCAGTACTTC | CASSEGGQGAYEQYF
TRBD1 | TRBJ1-3 | TRBV6-5 | NA | TGTGCCAGCAGTTACTCGACAGGGGGAGTTTTGGCTGGAAACACCATATATTTT | CASSYSTGGVLAGNTIYF
TRBD1 | TRBJ2-3 | TRBV6-1 | NA | TGTGCCAGCAGCCCGCGGGACAGGTTAACAGATACGCAGTATTTT | CASSPRDRLTDTQYF
NA | TRBJ2-6 | TRBV20-1 | many | TGCAGTGCCCCAACAGGGAGTTTCCACGGGGCCAACGTCCTGACTTTC | CSAPTGSFHGANVLTF
NA | TRBJ2-7 | TRBV7-9 | NA | TGTGCCAGCAGCCCGGGGGCTAGCGGAGGCTTCGAGCAGTACTTC | CASSPGASGGFEQYF
NA | TRBJ2-2 | TRBV11-3 | NA | TGTGCCAGCAGTAACCGACAGACGAACACCGGGGAGCTGTTTTTT | CASSNRQTNTGELFF
TRBD2 | TRBJ2-5 | TRBV5-4 | NA | TGTGCCATCAGCACGAGGACTAGCGGGAGTATCGAGACCCAGTACTTC | CAISTRTSGSIETQYF
NA | TRBJ1-3 | TRBV30 | medium-sized | TGTGCCTGGAGGGCAGAGGGAAACACCATATATTTT | CAWRAEGNTIYF
NA | TRBJ1-6 | TRBV6-1 | many | TGTGCCAGCCCGGGACGGGATAATTCACCCCTCCACTTT | CASPGRDNSPLHF
TRBD1 | TRBJ1-1 | TRBV5-6 | many | TGTGCCAGCAGCGCCTATTTCCGGGACAGGGGCCTTGGCACTGAAGCTTTCTTT | CASSAYFRDRGLGTEAFF